The 19 T cell receptor beta chains listed next were all sequenced from one sample in a study of early T cells in non-severe SARS-CoV-2 infection. Using its own MiXCR run on the 5' RACE reads, TCRdb lists one record per CDR3 protein. The repertoire has about 83,000 distinct CDR3 sequences, more than 9% of them found once; the top ten carry 6.5% to 9%. This material consisted of whole blood, taken at baseline. These receptors all stem from an adult who was a healthcare worker with PCR-confirmed SARS-CoV-2 infection or an uninfected control (not recorded which).

This clonotype has a count of ten or more. The gene calls are TRBV5-4 and TRBJ2-1, with 11 bases identical to TRBD1. The junction had 5 bases not matched to a gene; V was cut back by 4 bases and J by 5 bases. The CDR3 is made up of 15 amino acids. The V gene's germline CDR1 is SGHNT and CDR2 YYREEE (reference sequence). CDR3 DNA: TGTGCCAGCAGCCCAGGACAGGGGGCTGACAATGAGCAGTTCTTC. Translating gives CASSPGQGADNEQFF.

The V call is TRBV5-5, the J call TRBJ1-6; a weak D match, TRBD1 (5 bases). The CDR3 is 16 amino acids. The germline V gene has CDR1 SGHKS and CDR2 YYEKEE (reference sequence). The germline V and J ends were trimmed by 1 base and 7 bases, with 15 bases remaining between them. CDR3 region: CASSLLWSEGNSPLHF. In nucleotides, the CDR3 is TGTGCCAGCAGCTTGTTGTGGAGCGAGGGGAATTCACCCCTCCACTTT.

This clonotype was recorded once. The chain joins TRBV12-3 or TRBV12-4 to TRBJ2-7; TRBD2 aligns across 7 bases. This CDR3 has 13 amino acids. With 5 bases clipped from V and 5 bases from J, the junction kept 6 bases outside the gene matches. The CDR3 reads CASSTTSHHEQYF. The DNA for the CDR3 is TGTGCCAGCAGTACGACTAGCCACCACGAGCAGTACTTC.

The chain carries TRBV20-1 and TRBJ1-2; D is ambiguous. This CDR3 is built from 12 residues. Trimming left V 6 bases short and J 4 bases short, with 12 bases between. Germline CDR1 is DFQATT and CDR2 is SNEGSKA (reference sequence). CDR3: CSARRAPYGYTF. In DNA form, the CDR3 reads TGCAGTGCACGAAGGGCTCCCTATGGCTACACCTTC.

J is TRBJ2-6 and V is TRBV9; D is perhaps TRBD1 (5 bases). Looked up from germline, CDR1 is SGDLS and CDR2 is YYNGEE. V was trimmed by 4 bases and J by 1 base, leaving 9 bases between them. The CDR3 totals 15 residues. The CDR3 DNA reads as TGTGCCAGCAGCCCCCCAGGGTCTGGGGCCAACGTCCTGACTTTC. Its translation: CASSPPGSGANVLTF.

The gene calls are TRBV13 and TRBJ1-2; perhaps TRBD1 as D (6 bases). The CDR3 extends over 12 amino acids. V was clipped by 5 bases and J by 8 bases, with 12 bases between them. CDR1 is PRHDT, CDR2 FYEKMQ, per germline (reference sequence). CDR3 sequence: CASSTTGGGYTF. In nucleotides, the CDR3 is TGTGCCAGCAGCACGACAGGCGGAGGCTACACCTTC. Using reference TRBV13 and TRBJ1-2 for the parts outside the CDR3, the full variable domain is AAGVIQSPRHLIKEKRETATLKCYPIPRHDTVYWYQQGPGQDPQFLISFYEKMQSDKGSIPDRFSAQQFSDYHSELNMSSLELGDSALYFCASSTTGGGYTFGSGTRLTVV.

Many counts were recorded for this clonotype. The V call is TRBV19, the J call TRBJ2-7, with TRBD2 identical over 11 bases. V gave up 5 bases and J gave up 6 bases; unmatched junction bases: 9. The CDR3 loop spans 15 amino acids. CDR1 is LNHDA and CDR2 is SQIVND in the germline V gene (reference sequence). Written as DNA, the CDR3 is TGTGCCAGTAGTGCCAGACTAGCGGGGTTTGGCGAGCAGTACTTC. It encodes CASSARLAGFGEQYF.

This clonotype has just a few counts. The V call is TRBV3-1, the J call TRBJ2-7; TRBD2 might be the D (5 bases). The CDR3 has 14 amino acids. Trimming stripped 3 bases from V and 1 base from J, with 10 bases between. The V gene's germline CDR1 is LGHDT and CDR2 YNNKEL (reference sequence). The CDR3 loop is CASSQSSPSYEQYF. As DNA, the CDR3 is TGTGCCAGCAGCCAGTCTAGCCCTTCCTACGAGCAGTACTTC.

The chain carries TRBV2 and TRBJ1-2, with D possibly being TRBD1 (6 bases). Trimming took 7 bases from V and 7 from J, leaving 19 bases between them. CDR1 SNHLY and CDR2 FYNNEI come from the germline V gene. This CDR3 is built from 14 residues. DNA for the CDR3: TGTGCCAGCATCAACGGGCAGGTGGGGGCTGGCTACACCTTC. Its protein product is CASINGQVGAGYTF. The variable domain in full, with the rest retrieved from reference TRBV2 and TRBJ1-2, is EPEVTQTPSHQVTQMGQEVILRCVPISNHLYFYWYRQILGQKVEFLVSFYNNEISEKSEIFDDQFSVERPDGSNFTLKIRSTKLEDSAMYFCASINGQVGAGYTFGSGTRLTVV.

Many counts were recorded for this clonotype. V and J are TRBV10-3 and TRBJ1-1; D might be TRBD1 (5 bases). CDR1 is ENHRY and CDR2 is SYGVKD in the germline V gene. V lost 4 bases, J lost 4 bases, and 10 bases lay in between. The CDR3 is 13 residues long. The DNA for the CDR3 is TGTGCCATCAGTGGGGGCCCGGGCACTGAAGCTTTCTTT. Translating gives CAISGGPGTEAFF.

This clonotype came up many times. J is TRBJ2-3 and V is TRBV28, with 13 bases identical to TRBD2. The J segment lost 5 bases and the V segment lost 7 bases, leaving 15 bases of the junction unmatched. The CDR3 consists of 18 residues. Germline-derived CDR1 and CDR2 are MDHEN and SYDVKM. The CDR3 here is CASTPGRLAGGGRDTQYF. CDR3 DNA: TGTGCCAGCACACCCGGCAGACTAGCGGGAGGTGGAAGAGATACGCAGTATTTT.

J is TRBJ2-3 and V is TRBV6-5; D gene uncertain. Trimming shortened V by 2 bases and J by 0 bases, and 9 bases separated the two germline ends. CDR1 is MNHEY, CDR2 SVGAGI, per germline. This CDR3 comprises 15 residues. CDR3 sequence: CASSYVHRSTDTQYF. CDR3 coding DNA: TGTGCCAGCAGTTACGTCCATCGTAGCACAGATACGCAGTATTTT.

This clonotype was counted ten times or more. This chain connects TRBV28 to TRBJ2-7; 9 positions match TRBD2. V gave up 6 bases and J gave up 4 bases; unmatched junction bases: 19. This CDR3 contains 18 residues. Germline V CDR1 and CDR2: MDHEN, SYDVKM. The CDR3: CASSSFQAGGWELYEQYF. CDR3 nucleotides: TGTGCCAGCAGCTCCTTTCAAGCGGGAGGTTGGGAATTGTACGAGCAGTACTTC.

The V gene is TRBV11-2, the J gene TRBJ2-1; D uncertain. CDR1 SGHAT and CDR2 FQNNGV come from the germline V gene. The CDR3 is made up of 12 amino acids. V dropped 4 bases and J dropped 13 bases, with 14 bases sitting between them. Written as DNA, the CDR3 is TGTGCCAGCAGCTCCCTCGGGTTCAATCAGTTCTTC. Translation: CASSSLGFNQFF.

In this sample, this clonotype turned up a few times. The V call is TRBV2, the J call TRBJ1-6; D not certain. V was clipped by 6 bases and J by 6 bases, with 9 bases between them. The CDR3 is 13 residues long. Germline-derived CDR1 and CDR2 are SNHLY and FYNNEI. The DNA of the CDR3 is TGTGCCAGCAGGGATTTCTCTAATTCACCCCTCCACTTT. It yields the protein CASRDFSNSPLHF.

This clonotype was detected only a few times. The chain combines TRBV7-2 with TRBJ2-1; possible D gene TRBD2, 6 bases. Trimming cost V 5 bases and J 2 bases, with 19 bases left between them. Germline V gene sequence: CDR1 SGHTA, CDR2 FQGNSA. The CDR3 covers 17 residues. This chain's CDR3 is CASSPVGGNPTYNEQFF. The CDR3 DNA reads TGTGCCAGCAGCCCAGTCGGGGGAAATCCCACCTACAATGAGCAGTTCTTC.

The V gene is TRBV30, the J gene TRBJ1-4; D unresolved. Trimming cost V 3 bases and J 3 bases, with 11 bases left between them. From germline, CDR1 is GTSNPN and CDR2 SVGIG (reference sequence). The CDR3 is 14 residues long. The CDR3 spells CAWRGAAANEKLFF. The CDR3 DNA is TGTGCCTGGAGGGGCGCGGCGGCTAATGAAAAACTGTTTTTT.

This clonotype has a handful of counts. The chain links TRBV4-1 to TRBJ1-5; 10 bases match TRBD1. CDR1 and CDR2 (germline): MGHRA, YSYEKL. After removal of 4 bases from V and 7 bases from J, the junction contained 7 bases not matched to a gene. The CDR3 totals 15 residues. The CDR3 sequence: CASSPSGTGVQPQHF. The CDR3 DNA reads TGCGCCAGCAGCCCCTCCGGGACAGGGGTCCAGCCCCAGCATTTT.

The chain is built from TRBV20-1 and TRBJ2-7, with D tentatively TRBD2 (5 bases). CDR1 and CDR2 from the germline V gene are DFQATT and SNEGSKA (reference sequence). Trimming pared 7 bases from V and 5 bases from J, leaving 15 bases between. This CDR3 has 12 amino acids. The CDR3 DNA sequence: TGCAGTGTAGCGAGTTCCTACAACGAGCAGTACTTC. Translating gives CSVASSYNEQYF.